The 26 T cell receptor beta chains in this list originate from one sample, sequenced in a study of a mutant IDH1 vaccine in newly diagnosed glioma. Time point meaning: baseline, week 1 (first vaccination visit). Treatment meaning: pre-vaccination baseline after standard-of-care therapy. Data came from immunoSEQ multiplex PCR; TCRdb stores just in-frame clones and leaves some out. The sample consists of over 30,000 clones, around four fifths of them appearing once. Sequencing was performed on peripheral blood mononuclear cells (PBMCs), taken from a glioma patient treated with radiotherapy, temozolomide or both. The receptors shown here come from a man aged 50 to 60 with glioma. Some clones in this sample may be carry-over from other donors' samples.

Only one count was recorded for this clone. The CDR3 reads CASSPPVPRSYNEQFF. The CDR3 nucleotides are TGTGCCAGCTCACCCCCGGTCCCCCGCTCCTACAATGAGCAGTTCTTC. V gene TRBV18 combines with J gene TRBJ2-1; D uncertain. The CDR3 length is 16 residues. V lost 3 bases and J 0 bases, leaving 12 bases between the germline ends. Germline V gene sequence: CDR1 KGHSH, CDR2 LQKENI.

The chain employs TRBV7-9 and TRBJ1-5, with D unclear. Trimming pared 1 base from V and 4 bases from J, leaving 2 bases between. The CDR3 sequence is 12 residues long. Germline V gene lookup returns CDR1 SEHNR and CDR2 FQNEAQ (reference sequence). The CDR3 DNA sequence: TGTGCCAGCAGCTTAGTAAATCAGCCCCAGCATTTT. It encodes CASSLVNQPQHF.

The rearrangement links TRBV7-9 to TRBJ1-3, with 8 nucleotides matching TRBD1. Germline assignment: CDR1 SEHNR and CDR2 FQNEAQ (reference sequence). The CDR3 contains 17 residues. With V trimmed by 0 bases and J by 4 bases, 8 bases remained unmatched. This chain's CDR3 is CASSLAGTGRPGNTIYF. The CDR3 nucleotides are TGTGCCAGCAGCTTAGCAGGGACAGGAAGACCAGGAAACACCATATATTTT.

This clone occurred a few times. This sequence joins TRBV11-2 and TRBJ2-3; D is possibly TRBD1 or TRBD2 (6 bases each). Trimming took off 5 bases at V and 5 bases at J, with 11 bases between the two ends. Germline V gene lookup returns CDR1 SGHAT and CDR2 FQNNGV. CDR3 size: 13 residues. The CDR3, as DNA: TGTGCCAGCAGCAACAGGGAGGTAGATACGCAGTATTTT. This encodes CASSNREVDTQYF.

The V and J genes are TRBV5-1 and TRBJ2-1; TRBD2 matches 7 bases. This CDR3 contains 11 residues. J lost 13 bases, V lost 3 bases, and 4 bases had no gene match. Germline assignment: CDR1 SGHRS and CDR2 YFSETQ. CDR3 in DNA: TGCGCCAGCAGCTGGGAGGGACTCCAGTTCTTC. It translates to CASSWEGLQFF.

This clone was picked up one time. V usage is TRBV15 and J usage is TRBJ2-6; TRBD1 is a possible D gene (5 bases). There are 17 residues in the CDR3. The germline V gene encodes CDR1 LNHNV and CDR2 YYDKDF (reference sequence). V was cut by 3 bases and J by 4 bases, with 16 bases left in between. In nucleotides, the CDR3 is TGTGCCACCAGCAGCTCAGGGCTCGGCTCCGGGGCCAACGTCCTGACTTTC. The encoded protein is CATSSSGLGSGANVLTF.

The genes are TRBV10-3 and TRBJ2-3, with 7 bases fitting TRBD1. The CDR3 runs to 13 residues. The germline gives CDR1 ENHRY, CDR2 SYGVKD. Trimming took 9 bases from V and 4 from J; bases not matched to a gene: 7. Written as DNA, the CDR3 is TGTGCCATTGGGACAGAGGGGGCAGATACGCAGTATTTT. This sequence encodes CAIGTEGADTQYF.

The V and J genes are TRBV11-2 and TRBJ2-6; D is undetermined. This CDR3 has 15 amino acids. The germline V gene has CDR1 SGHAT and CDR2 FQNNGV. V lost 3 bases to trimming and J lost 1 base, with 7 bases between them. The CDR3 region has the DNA TGTGCCAGCAGCTTCAAAGCTTCTGGGGCCAACGTCCTGACTTTC. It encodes CASSFKASGANVLTF.

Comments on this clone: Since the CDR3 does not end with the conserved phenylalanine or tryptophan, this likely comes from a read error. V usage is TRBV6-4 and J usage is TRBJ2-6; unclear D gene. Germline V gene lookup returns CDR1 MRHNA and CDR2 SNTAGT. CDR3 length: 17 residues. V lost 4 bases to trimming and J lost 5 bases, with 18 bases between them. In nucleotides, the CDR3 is TGTGCCAGCAGTGTGTCTACACGACAAAGTCGGGCCAACGTCCTGACTCTC. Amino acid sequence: CASSVSTRQSRANVLTL.

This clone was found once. The CDR3 region has the DNA TGTGCCAGCAGCCCCGTGACCATTGCAGGGAACACTGAAGCTTTCTTT. Residues: CASSPVTIAGNTEAFF. V and J are TRBV27 and TRBJ1-1; no reliable D call. From germline, CDR1 is MNHEY and CDR2 SMNVEV (reference sequence). V lost 6 bases and J lost 1, with 18 bases in between. The CDR3 totals 16 residues.

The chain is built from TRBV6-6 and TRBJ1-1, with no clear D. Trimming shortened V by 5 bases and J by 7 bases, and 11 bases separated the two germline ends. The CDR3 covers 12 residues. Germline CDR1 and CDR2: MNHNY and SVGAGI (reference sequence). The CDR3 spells CASSIGVIEAFF. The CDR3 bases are TGTGCCAGCAGTATCGGGGTTATTGAAGCTTTCTTT.

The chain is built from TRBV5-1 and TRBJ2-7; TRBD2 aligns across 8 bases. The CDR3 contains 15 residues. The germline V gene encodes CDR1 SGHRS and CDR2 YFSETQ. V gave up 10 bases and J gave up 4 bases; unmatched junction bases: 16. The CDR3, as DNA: TGCGCCTGCCAAGTTGGTAGCGGGGTTTTGTACGAGCAGTACTTC. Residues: CACQVGSGVLYEQYF.

CDR3 sequence (DNA): TGTGCCAGCAGCTACACAGACCCCAGCGGAGCATACGAGCAGTACTTC. Translation: CASSYTDPSGAYEQYF. The chain recombines TRBV11-2 with TRBJ2-7; maybe TRBD2 (5 bases). Trimming shortened V by 4 bases and J by 4 bases, and 20 bases separated the two germline ends. The CDR3 spans 16 residues. Looked up from germline, CDR1 is SGHAT and CDR2 is FQNNGV.

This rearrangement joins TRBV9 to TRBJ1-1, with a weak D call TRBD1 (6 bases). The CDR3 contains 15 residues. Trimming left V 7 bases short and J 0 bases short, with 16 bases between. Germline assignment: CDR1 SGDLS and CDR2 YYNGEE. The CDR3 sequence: CASSQGGVLNTEAFF. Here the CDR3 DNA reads TGTGCCAGCTCACAGGGAGGGGTTTTGAACACTGAAGCTTTCTTT. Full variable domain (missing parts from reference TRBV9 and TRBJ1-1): DSGVTQTPKHLITATGQRVTLRCSPRSGDLSVYWYQQSLDQGLQFLIQYYNGEERAKGNILERFSAQQFPDLHSELNLSSLELGDSALYFCASSQGGVLNTEAFFGQGTRLTVV.

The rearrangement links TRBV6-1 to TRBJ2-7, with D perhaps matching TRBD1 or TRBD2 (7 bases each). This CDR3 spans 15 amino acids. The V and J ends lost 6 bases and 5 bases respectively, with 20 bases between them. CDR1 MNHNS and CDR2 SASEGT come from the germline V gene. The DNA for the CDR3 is TGTGCCAGCAGCGGGGGGACAGTCCAAAGTCACGAGCAGTACTTC. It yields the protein CASSGGTVQSHEQYF.

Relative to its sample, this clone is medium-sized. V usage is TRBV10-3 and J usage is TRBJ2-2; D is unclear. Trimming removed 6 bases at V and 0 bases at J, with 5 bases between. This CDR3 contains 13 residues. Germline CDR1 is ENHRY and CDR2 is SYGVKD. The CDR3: CAIRGSNTGELFF. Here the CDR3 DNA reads TGTGCCATCAGGGGATCGAACACCGGGGAGCTGTTTTTT.

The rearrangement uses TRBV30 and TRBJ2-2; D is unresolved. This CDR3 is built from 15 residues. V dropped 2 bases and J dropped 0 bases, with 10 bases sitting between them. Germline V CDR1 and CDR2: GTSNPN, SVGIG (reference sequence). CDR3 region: CAWSTSEPNTGELFF. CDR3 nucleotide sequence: TGTGCCTGGAGTACCTCAGAGCCGAACACCGGGGAGCTGTTTTTT.

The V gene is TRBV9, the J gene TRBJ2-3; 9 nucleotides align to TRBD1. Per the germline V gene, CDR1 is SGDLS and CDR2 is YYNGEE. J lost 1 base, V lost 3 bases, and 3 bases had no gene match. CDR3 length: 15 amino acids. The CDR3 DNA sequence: TGTGCCAGCAGCGCCAGACAGGGGGGCACAGATACGCAGTATTTT. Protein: CASSARQGGTDTQYF.

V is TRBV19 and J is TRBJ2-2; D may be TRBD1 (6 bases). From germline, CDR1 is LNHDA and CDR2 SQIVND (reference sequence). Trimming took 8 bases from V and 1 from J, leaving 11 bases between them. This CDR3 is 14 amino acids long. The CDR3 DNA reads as TGTGCCAGTGAGCGGACAGTGAACACCGGGGAGCTGTTTTTT. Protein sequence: CASERTVNTGELFF.

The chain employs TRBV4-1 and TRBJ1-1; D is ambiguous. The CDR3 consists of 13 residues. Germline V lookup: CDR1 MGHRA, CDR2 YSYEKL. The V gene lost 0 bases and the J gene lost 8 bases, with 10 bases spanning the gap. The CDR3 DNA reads TGCGCCAGCAGCCAAGATTTACTTGCCGAAGCTTTCTTT. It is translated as CASSQDLLAEAFF.

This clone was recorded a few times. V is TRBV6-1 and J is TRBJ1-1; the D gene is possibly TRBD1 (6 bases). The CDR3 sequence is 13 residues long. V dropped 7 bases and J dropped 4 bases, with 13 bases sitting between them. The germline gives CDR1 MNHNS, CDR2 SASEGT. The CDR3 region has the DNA TGTGCCAGCATATTAGGGGGGCGCACTGAAGCTTTCTTT. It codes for CASILGGRTEAFF.

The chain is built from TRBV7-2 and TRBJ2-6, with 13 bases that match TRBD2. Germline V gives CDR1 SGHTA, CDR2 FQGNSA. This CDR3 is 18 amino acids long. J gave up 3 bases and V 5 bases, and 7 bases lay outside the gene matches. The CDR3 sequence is CASSTGLAGVFGANVLTF. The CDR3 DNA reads TGTGCCAGCAGCACCGGACTAGCGGGAGTGTTTGGGGCCAACGTCCTGACTTTC.

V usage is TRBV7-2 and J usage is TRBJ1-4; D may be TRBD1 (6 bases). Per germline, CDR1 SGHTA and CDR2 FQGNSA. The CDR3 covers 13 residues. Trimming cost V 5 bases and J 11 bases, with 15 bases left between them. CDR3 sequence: CASSPEGGFKLFF. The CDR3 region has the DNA TGTGCCAGCAGCCCAGAAGGGGGGTTCAAACTGTTTTTT.

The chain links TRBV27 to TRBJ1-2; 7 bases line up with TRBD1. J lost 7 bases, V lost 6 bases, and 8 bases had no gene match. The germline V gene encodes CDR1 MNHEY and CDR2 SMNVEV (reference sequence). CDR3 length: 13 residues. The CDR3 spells CASSRTGEAGYTF. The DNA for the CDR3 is TGTGCCAGCAGCCGTACAGGGGAAGCTGGCTACACCTTC.

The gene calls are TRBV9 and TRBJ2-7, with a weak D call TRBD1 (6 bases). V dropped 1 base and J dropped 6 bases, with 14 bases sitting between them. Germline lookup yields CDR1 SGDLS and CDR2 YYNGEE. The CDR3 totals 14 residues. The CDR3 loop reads CASSVQGTLGEQYF. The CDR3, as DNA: TGTGCCAGCAGCGTACAGGGGACCCTCGGCGAGCAGTACTTC.

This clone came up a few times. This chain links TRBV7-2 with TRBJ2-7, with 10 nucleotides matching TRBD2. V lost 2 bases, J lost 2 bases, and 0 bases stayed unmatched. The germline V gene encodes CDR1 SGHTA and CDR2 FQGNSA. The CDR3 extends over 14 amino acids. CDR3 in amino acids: CASSLTSGAYEQYF. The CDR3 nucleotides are TGTGCCAGCAGCTTAACTAGCGGGGCCTACGAGCAGTACTTC.